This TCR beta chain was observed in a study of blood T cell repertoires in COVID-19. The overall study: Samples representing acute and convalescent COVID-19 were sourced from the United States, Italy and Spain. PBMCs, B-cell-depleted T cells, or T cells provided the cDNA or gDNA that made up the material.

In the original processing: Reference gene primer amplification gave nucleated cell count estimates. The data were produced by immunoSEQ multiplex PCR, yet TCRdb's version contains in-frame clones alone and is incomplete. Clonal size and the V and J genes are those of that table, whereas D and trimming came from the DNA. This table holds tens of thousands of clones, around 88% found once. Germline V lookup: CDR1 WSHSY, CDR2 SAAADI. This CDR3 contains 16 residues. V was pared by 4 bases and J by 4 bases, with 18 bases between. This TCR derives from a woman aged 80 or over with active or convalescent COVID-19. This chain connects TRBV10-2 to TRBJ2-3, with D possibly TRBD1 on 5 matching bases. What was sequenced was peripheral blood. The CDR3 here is CASSGGIKGAPDTQYF. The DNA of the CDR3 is TGCGCCAGCAGTGGAGGTATAAAAGGGGCTCCAGATACGCAGTATTTT.